This entry lists 25 T cell receptor beta chains sequenced from one sample in a study of cytotoxic CD8 clonotypes in ibrutinib-treated CLL. Assay: immunoSEQ multiplex PCR; the TCRdb copy retains only in-frame clones and omits some. This table holds a few hundred thousand clones, roughly 67% found once. The input for sequencing was PBMCs, taken after 36 months of ibrutinib treatment. The receptors originated from a human donor with chronic lymphocytic leukemia.

The chain links TRBV29-1 to TRBJ2-6, with 10 bases lining up with TRBD1. This CDR3 is 15 amino acids long. Germline-derived CDR1 and CDR2 are SQVTM and ANQGSEA. V was pared by 5 bases and J by 2 bases, with 3 bases of the junction left unmatched. CDR3 residues: CSVRGTGAGANVLTF. CDR3 sequence (DNA): TGCAGCGTTCGTGGGACAGGGGCTGGGGCCAACGTCCTGACTTTC.

V usage is TRBV6-1 and J usage is TRBJ2-3; D is perhaps TRBD1 (5 bases). Germline V CDR1 and CDR2: MNHNS, SASEGT. This CDR3 has 13 amino acids. The V end lost 5 bases, the J end lost 6 bases, and 12 bases lay between the germline ends. CDR3 loop: CASSRRNRDTQYF. Written as DNA, the CDR3 is TGTGCCAGCAGTCGACGGAACAGGGATACGCAGTATTTT.

This clone was picked up a small number of times. This chain connects TRBV18 to TRBJ1-2; no firm D call. The CDR3 length is 14 residues. V lost 6 bases and J 0 bases, leaving 11 bases between the germline ends. The germline gives CDR1 KGHSH, CDR2 LQKENI. This chain's CDR3 is CASSDAPANYGYTF. The CDR3 region has the DNA TGTGCCAGCTCCGATGCGCCAGCTAACTATGGCTACACCTTC.

The chain combines TRBV5-1 with TRBJ2-3; possibly TRBD2 for D (5 bases). Trimming took 5 bases from V and 4 from J, leaving 8 bases between them. In germline, CDR1 is SGHRS, CDR2 YFSETQ. This CDR3 has 12 residues. CDR3 sequence (DNA): TGCGCCAGCAGGAGGGCTGCAGATACGCAGTATTTT. It specifies CASRRAADTQYF.

The gene calls are TRBV15 and TRBJ2-5; a weak D match, TRBD1 (6 bases). Trimming took off 1 base at V and 4 bases at J, with 16 bases between the two ends. Germline V gene sequence: CDR1 LNHNV, CDR2 YYDKDF (reference sequence). The CDR3 has 16 residues. The CDR3 nucleotides read TGTGCCACCAGCAGAGCCCCCTCAGGGGCGGGAGAGACCCAGTACTTC. Translating it yields CATSRAPSGAGETQYF.

V and J are TRBV9 and TRBJ2-7, with 11 nucleotides matching TRBD1. The CDR3 contains 16 residues. Trimming at V came to 3 bases and at J to 5 bases, leaving 10 bases not matched to a gene. Germline V lookup: CDR1 SGDLS, CDR2 YYNGEE. The CDR3 DNA reads TGTGCCAGCAGCGACCCGGGACAGGGGGTTAGAGACGAGCAGTACTTC. Amino acid sequence: CASSDPGQGVRDEQYF.

The chain joins TRBV9 to TRBJ2-5; tentative D call: TRBD1 (6 bases). Trimming removed 0 bases at V and 1 base at J, with 10 bases between. CDR1 is SGDLS and CDR2 is YYNGEE in the germline V gene. This CDR3 comprises 15 residues. CDR3 region: CASSVGAGAQETQYF. CDR3 DNA: TGTGCCAGCAGCGTAGGCGCAGGGGCCCAAGAGACCCAGTACTTC.

This chain uses TRBV7-9 with TRBJ1-4, with D hard to call. V was pared by 5 bases and J by 9 bases, with 16 bases between. There are 14 residues in the CDR3. From germline, CDR1 is SEHNR and CDR2 FQNEAQ (reference sequence). CDR3 nucleotide sequence: TGTGCCAGCAGCCACGACGGGATCAAGCAAAAACTGTTTTTT. Its protein product is CASSHDGIKQKLFF.

The rearrangement links TRBV4-1 to TRBJ2-3; TRBD2 aligns across 8 bases. The CDR3 is 14 residues long. In germline, CDR1 is MGHRA, CDR2 YSYEKL. J gave up 1 base and V 4 bases, and 1 base lay outside the gene matches. The CDR3 region has the DNA TGCGCCAGCAGCCTGACTAGCGGCACAGATACGCAGTATTTT. This gives the protein CASSLTSGTDTQYF.

The chain joins TRBV7-3 to TRBJ1-4; D possibly corresponds to TRBD1 (5 bases). This CDR3 is 13 amino acids long. The V gene's germline CDR1 is SGHTA and CDR2 FQGTGA. V dropped 8 bases and J dropped 7 bases, with 14 bases sitting between them. The DNA for the CDR3 is TGTGCCAGCTCCCGACAGATTATTGAAAAACTGTTTTTT. Translating it yields CASSRQIIEKLFF.

V gene TRBV25-1 combines with J gene TRBJ2-5; 8 bases map to TRBD2. The CDR3 has 13 residues. Germline V CDR1 and CDR2: MGHDK, SYGVNS. The junction had 2 bases not matched to a gene; V was cut back by 0 bases and J by 8 bases. The CDR3 here is CASSEYGGETQYF. CDR3 DNA: TGTGCCAGCAGTGAATACGGGGGGGAAACCCAGTACTTC.

This clone was counted only a few times. The chain is built from TRBV27 and TRBJ1-5, with 9 bases lining up with TRBD1. The V segment lost 5 bases and the J segment 5 bases; nucleotides outside the gene matches: 7. CDR1 is MNHEY, CDR2 SMNVEV, per germline (reference sequence). This CDR3 has 15 residues. This CDR3 reads CASSILGQGHQPQHF. CDR3 DNA sequence: TGTGCCAGCAGTATCTTGGGACAGGGCCATCAGCCCCAGCATTTT.

DNA for the CDR3: TGCGCCAGCAGCCTGGACAGGGCGTCCCCTTCCTACGAGCAGTACTTC. This translates into CASSLDRASPSYEQYF. This rearrangement joins TRBV5-1 to TRBJ2-7; 8 nucleotides match TRBD1. This CDR3 is 16 amino acids long. V shed 4 bases and J 1 base; nucleotides not matched to a gene: 10. Germline values: CDR1 SGHRS, CDR2 YFSETQ.

The chain joins TRBV5-1 to TRBJ1-2; no firm D call. V lost 0 bases and J 1 base, leaving 10 bases between the germline ends. CDR1 is SGHRS and CDR2 is YFSETQ in the germline V gene. This CDR3 region has 15 residues. CDR3 amino acids: CASSLGSNLNYGYTF. The DNA of the CDR3 is TGCGCCAGCAGCTTGGGCAGCAACCTTAACTATGGCTACACCTTC.

The chain links TRBV7-9 to TRBJ1-3; a weak D match, TRBD1 (5 bases). The V end was cut by 4 bases, the J end by 9 bases, with 22 bases between. Per germline, CDR1 SEHNR and CDR2 FQNEAQ (reference sequence). The CDR3 totals 16 residues. The CDR3 bases are TGTGCCAGCAGCTCCCCCCGTGGACAACGGCTCGGCACCATATATTTT. Its translation: CASSSPRGQRLGTIYF.

V usage is TRBV19 and J usage is TRBJ2-1; D might be TRBD1 (6 bases). There are 13 residues in the CDR3. Germline V gene sequence: CDR1 LNHDA, CDR2 SQIVND (reference sequence). The ends were cut back, 5 bases at V and 2 bases at J, with 7 bases in the middle. The CDR3 reads CASSGQTYNEQFF. As DNA, the CDR3 is TGTGCCAGTAGTGGACAGACCTACAATGAGCAGTTCTTC.

The V gene is TRBV10-2, the J gene TRBJ2-3; a possible D gene is TRBD2 (7 bases). The length of the CDR3 is 15 residues. Deletions cut 0 bases from V and 5 bases from J, with 12 bases between. Germline V gene data show CDR1 as WSHSY and CDR2 as SAAADI. This chain's CDR3 is CASSESAGAEDTQYF. CDR3 bases: TGCGCCAGCAGTGAGTCGGCGGGGGCGGAAGATACGCAGTATTTT.

The chain employs TRBV9 and TRBJ2-3; D might be TRBD2 (6 bases). CDR1 SGDLS and CDR2 YYNGEE come from the germline V gene. Trimming removed 0 bases from V and 0 bases from J, with 11 bases in between. This CDR3 is built from 16 residues. The CDR3 DNA is TGTGCCAGCAGCGTAGTGGGGGGATCTAGCACAGATACGCAGTATTTT. Protein product: CASSVVGGSSTDTQYF.

The chain links TRBV28 to TRBJ2-4; D might be TRBD1 (6 bases). Trimming removed 6 bases at V and 0 bases at J, with 33 bases between. The CDR3 has 22 amino acids. Per the germline V gene, CDR1 is MDHEN and CDR2 is SYDVKM. The CDR3 reads CASRPVAVRDTSERLAKNIQYF. In nucleotides, the CDR3 is TGTGCCAGCAGGCCTGTCGCCGTCCGGGACACATCAGAGAGACTAGCCAAAAACATTCAGTACTTC.

V is TRBV9 and J is TRBJ2-3; 9 nucleotides align to TRBD2. V trimming: 3 bases; J trimming: 4 bases; junction bases outside the gene matches: 6. The CDR3 sequence is 15 residues long. CDR1 and CDR2 from the germline V gene are SGDLS and YYNGEE. CDR3 protein: CASSEGLAAADTQYF. CDR3 sequence (DNA): TGTGCCAGCAGCGAGGGACTAGCTGCTGCAGATACGCAGTATTTT.

The V call is TRBV29-1, the J call TRBJ2-2, with 12 nucleotides matching TRBD1. Germline V gives CDR1 SQVTM, CDR2 ANQGSEA. This CDR3 comprises 15 residues. V lost 6 bases to trimming and J lost 4 bases; unmatched junction nucleotides: 6. The DNA of the CDR3 is TGCAGCGTGGCCGGGACAGGGGGCCCCACCGGGGAGCTGTTTTTT. The encoded protein is CSVAGTGGPTGELFF.

This chain connects TRBV7-2 to TRBJ2-7; possible D gene TRBD1, 6 bases. The CDR3 totals 14 residues. Germline CDR1 is SGHTA and CDR2 is FQGNSA. Trimming took 5 bases from V and 2 from J, leaving 13 bases between them. CDR3 region: CASSIHRDTYEQYF. The CDR3, as DNA: TGTGCCAGCAGCATTCACAGGGATACCTACGAGCAGTACTTC. Full variable domain (remainder filled in from reference TRBV7-2 and TRBJ2-7): GAGVSQSPSNKVTEKGKDVELRCDPISGHTALYWYRQSLGQGLEFLIYFQGNSAPDKSGLPSDRFSAERTGGSVSTLTIQRTQQEDSAVYLCASSIHRDTYEQYFGPGTRLTVT.

This clone appeared a few times. J is TRBJ2-3 and V is TRBV2, with 8 bases fitting TRBD2. Germline loops: CDR1 SNHLY, CDR2 FYNNEI. V dropped 6 bases and J dropped 4; count of bases not matched to a gene: 12. CDR3 length equals 16 residues. The CDR3 loop is CASRNLRLAGADTQYF. As DNA, the CDR3 is TGTGCCAGCAGGAACCTTAGGCTAGCGGGCGCAGATACGCAGTATTTT.

V usage is TRBV5-1 and J usage is TRBJ2-1; unclear D gene. The CDR3 runs 14 residues. Germline V lookup: CDR1 SGHRS, CDR2 YFSETQ. V lost 7 bases and J lost 0, with 11 bases in between. The DNA for the CDR3 is TGCGCCAGCGCGGCTGGATTCTCCTACAATGAGCAGTTCTTC. Its protein is CASAAGFSYNEQFF.

This clone was seen only once. The chain uses TRBV7-9 and TRBJ1-2; 11 positions agree with TRBD1. V shed 5 bases and J 2 bases; nucleotides not matched to a gene: 4. Germline V lookup: CDR1 SEHNR, CDR2 FQNEAQ (reference sequence). The CDR3 runs to 15 residues. CDR3 sequence reads: CASSKGQGGNYGYTF. The CDR3 DNA sequence: TGTGCCAGCAGCAAGGGACAGGGGGGAAACTATGGCTACACCTTC.